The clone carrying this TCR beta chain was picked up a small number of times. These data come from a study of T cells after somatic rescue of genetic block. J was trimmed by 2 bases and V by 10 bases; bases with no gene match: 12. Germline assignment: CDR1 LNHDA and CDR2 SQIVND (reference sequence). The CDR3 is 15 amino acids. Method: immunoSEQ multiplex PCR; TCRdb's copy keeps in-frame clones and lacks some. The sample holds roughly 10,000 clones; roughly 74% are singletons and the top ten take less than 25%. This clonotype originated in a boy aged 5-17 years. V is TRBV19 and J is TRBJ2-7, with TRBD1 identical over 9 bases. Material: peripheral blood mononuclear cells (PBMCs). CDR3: CATGPGTGIPYEQYF. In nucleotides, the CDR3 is TGTGCCACCGGACCCGGGACAGGGATCCCCTACGAGCAGTACTTC.